A single sample gave rise to the 20 T cell receptor beta chains below, sequenced in a study of T cell responses to AZD1222 COVID-19 vaccine. Assay used: immunoSEQ multiplex PCR; TCRdb lists only in-frame clones, some missing. Among approximately 110,000 clones listed, roughly 80% were seen once. The specimen was peripheral blood, collected on day 0 of AZD1222 vaccination. The source of these receptors is an adult in good health.

The rearrangement joins TRBV5-1 to TRBJ1-1; the D is unclear. There are 13 residues in the CDR3. The germline V gene encodes CDR1 SGHRS and CDR2 YFSETQ. V dropped 2 bases and J dropped 3 bases, with 8 bases sitting between them. The CDR3 DNA reads TGCGCCAGCAGCTTCGAGGGATACACTGAAGCTTTCTTT. Translating it yields CASSFEGYTEAFF.

The chain is built from TRBV6-1 and TRBJ1-2; the D gene is possibly TRBD1 (5 bases). Trimming took 0 bases from V and 6 from J, leaving 14 bases between them. This CDR3 has 15 residues. Germline CDR1 reads MNHNS; CDR2 reads SASEGT. The CDR3 spells CASSEALGAGNGYTF. DNA of the CDR3: TGTGCCAGCAGTGAAGCGCTTGGGGCAGGGAATGGCTACACCTTC.

V and J are TRBV6-6 and TRBJ2-2; D is uncertain. In germline, CDR1 is MNHNY, CDR2 SVGAGI (reference sequence). Trimming took off 8 bases at V and 3 bases at J, with 7 bases between the two ends. The CDR3 runs 12 residues. The DNA of the CDR3 is TGTGCCAGCGGAATCTACACCGGGGAGCTGTTTTTT. Translating it yields CASGIYTGELFF.

The J gene is TRBJ2-5, the V gene TRBV5-6, with a weak D call TRBD1 (5 bases). Germline V CDR1 and CDR2: SGHDT, YYEEEE. This CDR3 contains 14 residues. The V and J ends lost 2 bases and 2 bases respectively, with 10 bases between them. The CDR3 spells CASSLRQPQETQYF. In nucleotides, the CDR3 is TGTGCCAGCAGCTTACGACAGCCTCAAGAGACCCAGTACTTC.

The chain joins TRBV18 to TRBJ1-2; D uncertain. Germline CDR1 KGHSH, CDR2 LQKENI. This CDR3 region has 14 residues. The ends were cut back, 2 bases at V and 4 bases at J, with 11 bases in the middle. In DNA form, the CDR3 reads TGTGCCAGCTCACCATACGACGTGCGCTATGGCTACACCTTC. Protein sequence: CASSPYDVRYGYTF.

The chain links TRBV6-2 or TRBV6-3 to TRBJ1-1; D perhaps matches TRBD1 (5 bases). Trimming took off 3 bases at V and 0 bases at J, with 17 bases between the two ends. The germline CDR1 and CDR2 sequences are MNHEY and SVGEGT. The CDR3 loop spans 17 amino acids. The CDR3 sequence is CASSYMISGRLNTEAFF. In nucleotides, the CDR3 is TGTGCCAGCAGTTATATGATCTCGGGGCGGCTGAACACTGAAGCTTTCTTT.

This chain uses TRBV7-3 with TRBJ2-1; TRBD1 matches at 8 bases. Germline V CDR1 and CDR2: SGHTA, FQGTGA. The CDR3 consists of 16 residues. V was pared by 5 bases and J by 6 bases, with 12 bases of the junction left unmatched. This chain's CDR3 is CASSLWAGGASNEQFF. CDR3 sequence (DNA): TGTGCCAGCAGCCTCTGGGCAGGGGGCGCCTCCAATGAGCAGTTCTTC.

The gene calls are TRBV5-1 and TRBJ2-2, with 7 bases aligning to TRBD1. CDR3 length: 14 amino acids. Per the germline V gene, CDR1 is SGHRS and CDR2 is YFSETQ. Trimming at V came to 7 bases and at J to 0 bases, leaving 3 bases not matched to a gene. For the CDR3, the DNA is TGCGCCAGCGGACAGGATTCGAACACCGGGGAGCTGTTTTTT. Protein: CASGQDSNTGELFF.

V gene TRBV6-6 combines with J gene TRBJ1-4, with D hard to call. The CDR3 is 13 amino acids. Deletions cut 2 bases from V and 11 bases from J, with 12 bases between. Germline V gene data show CDR1 as MNHNY and CDR2 as SVGAGI (reference sequence). The CDR3 reads CASSYRGGEKLFF. The CDR3 bases are TGTGCCAGCAGTTACCGAGGTGGGGAGAAACTGTTTTTT.

The chain couples TRBV9 to TRBJ2-5; the D gene is possibly TRBD2 (7 bases). Looked up from germline, CDR1 is SGDLS and CDR2 is YYNGEE. This CDR3 is 14 amino acids long. Trimming removed 5 bases at V and 5 bases at J, with 16 bases between. CDR3 region: CASRCQGGGETQYF. For the CDR3, the DNA is TGTGCCAGCAGATGCCAGGGAGGGGGGGAGACCCAGTACTTC. The variable domain in full, with the rest retrieved from reference TRBV9 and TRBJ2-5, is DSGVTQTPKHLITATGQRVTLRCSPRSGDLSVYWYQQSLDQGLQFLIQYYNGEERAKGNILERFSAQQFPDLHSELNLSSLELGDSALYFCASRCQGGGETQYFGPGTRLLVL.

This clone occurred a few times. The chain couples TRBV10-2 to TRBJ2-7, with 10 positions matching TRBD2. V lost 7 bases and J lost 3; bases outside the gene matches: 3. Per the germline V gene, CDR1 is WSHSY and CDR2 is SAAADI. The CDR3 runs to 13 residues. The DNA for the CDR3 is TGCGCCAGCACCTTAGCGGGAGGCTACGAGCAGTACTTC. The encoded protein is CASTLAGGYEQYF.

This chain uses TRBV9 with TRBJ2-3; 14 positions agree with TRBD2. The CDR3 spans 16 residues. V dropped 4 bases and J dropped 4; count of bases not matched to a gene: 5. CDR1 and CDR2 (germline): SGDLS, YYNGEE. This chain's CDR3 is CASSSGLAGGADTQYF. The CDR3 DNA follows: TGTGCCAGCAGCTCCGGACTAGCGGGAGGAGCAGATACGCAGTATTTT.

This clone was recorded once. V usage is TRBV18 and J usage is TRBJ2-5; D possibly corresponds to TRBD2 (5 bases). V lost 1 base and J 2 bases, leaving 11 bases between the germline ends. This CDR3 comprises 15 residues. Germline CDR1 reads KGHSH; CDR2 reads LQKENI. The CDR3 sequence is CASSPRGLTQETQYF. CDR3 bases: TGTGCCAGCTCACCACGAGGGCTTACACAAGAGACCCAGTACTTC.

The chain employs TRBV5-1 and TRBJ2-1; weak D call: TRBD2 (5 bases). The length of the CDR3 is 15 residues. Germline CDR1 SGHRS, CDR2 YFSETQ. Deletions cut 0 bases from V and 0 bases from J, with 7 bases between. The CDR3 reads CASSLEGSSYNEQFF. Here the CDR3 DNA reads TGCGCCAGCAGCTTGGAAGGGAGCTCCTACAATGAGCAGTTCTTC.

The V and J genes are TRBV3-1 (or the pseudogene TRBV3-2) and TRBJ1-1; D gene uncertain. Trimming removed 4 bases at V and 4 bases at J, with 16 bases between. The CDR3 is 15 residues long. From germline, CDR1 is LGHDT and CDR2 YNNKEL (reference sequence). In DNA form, the CDR3 reads TGTGCCAGCAGCCTTTCTCTGCAGGCCGGCACTGAAGCTTTCTTT. This encodes CASSLSLQAGTEAFF.

V gene TRBV28 combines with J gene TRBJ2-6; D is uncertain. With 5 bases removed from V and 0 bases from J, the gap between germline ends came to 8 bases. The CDR3 spans 15 residues. Germline V gene lookup returns CDR1 MDHEN and CDR2 SYDVKM. CDR3 in amino acids: CASSQPSSGANVLTF. CDR3 coding DNA: TGTGCCAGCAGTCAGCCGAGCTCTGGGGCCAACGTCCTGACTTTC.

The J gene is TRBJ1-6, the V gene TRBV7-2, with 9 bases that match TRBD1. V lost 2 bases to trimming and J lost 15 bases; unmatched junction nucleotides: 8. The CDR3 length is 14 residues. Germline V gene data show CDR1 as SGHTA and CDR2 as FQGNSA. CDR3 coding DNA: TGTGCCAGCAGCTTATACCCATCGGGACAGGGCCTCCACTTT. As protein: CASSLYPSGQGLHF.

The rearrangement joins TRBV19 to TRBJ2-7; 10 nucleotides match TRBD2. The V gene's germline CDR1 is LNHDA and CDR2 SQIVND (reference sequence). J gave up 2 bases and V 4 bases, and 17 bases lay outside the gene matches. This CDR3 comprises 19 residues. CDR3 sequence reads: CASSNLVSGRAPSTYEQYF. CDR3 sequence (DNA): TGTGCCAGTAGTAACTTGGTAAGCGGGAGGGCCCCCTCGACCTACGAGCAGTACTTC.

The CDR3 sequence is CAISESRGADTQYF. In DNA form, the CDR3 reads TGTGCCATCAGTGAGTCGAGGGGTGCAGATACGCAGTATTTT. The chain employs TRBV10-3 and TRBJ2-3; D assignment may be TRBD1 or TRBD2 (5 bases each). This CDR3 is built from 14 residues. Germline CDR1 reads ENHRY; CDR2 reads SYGVKD. V gave up 0 bases and J gave up 4 bases, with 8 bases separating them.

The chain recombines TRBV18 with TRBJ1-2; D remains unclear. The CDR3 has 13 residues. The germline V gene encodes CDR1 KGHSH and CDR2 LQKENI. V was cut by 2 bases and J by 3 bases, with 7 bases left in between. The CDR3 region has the DNA TGTGCCAGCTCACCAGCAGGTGACTATGGCTACACCTTC. It yields the protein CASSPAGDYGYTF.